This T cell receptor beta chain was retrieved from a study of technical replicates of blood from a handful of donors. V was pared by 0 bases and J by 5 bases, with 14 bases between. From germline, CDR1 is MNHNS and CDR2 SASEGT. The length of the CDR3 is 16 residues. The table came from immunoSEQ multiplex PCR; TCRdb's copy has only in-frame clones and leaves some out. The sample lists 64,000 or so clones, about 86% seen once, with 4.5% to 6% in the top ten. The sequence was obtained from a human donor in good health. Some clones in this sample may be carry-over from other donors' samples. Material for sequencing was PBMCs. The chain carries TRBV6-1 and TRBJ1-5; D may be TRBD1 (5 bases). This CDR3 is CASSEARRGGYQPQHF. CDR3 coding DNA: TGTGCCAGCAGTGAAGCACGGAGGGGCGGTTATCAGCCCCAGCATTTT.